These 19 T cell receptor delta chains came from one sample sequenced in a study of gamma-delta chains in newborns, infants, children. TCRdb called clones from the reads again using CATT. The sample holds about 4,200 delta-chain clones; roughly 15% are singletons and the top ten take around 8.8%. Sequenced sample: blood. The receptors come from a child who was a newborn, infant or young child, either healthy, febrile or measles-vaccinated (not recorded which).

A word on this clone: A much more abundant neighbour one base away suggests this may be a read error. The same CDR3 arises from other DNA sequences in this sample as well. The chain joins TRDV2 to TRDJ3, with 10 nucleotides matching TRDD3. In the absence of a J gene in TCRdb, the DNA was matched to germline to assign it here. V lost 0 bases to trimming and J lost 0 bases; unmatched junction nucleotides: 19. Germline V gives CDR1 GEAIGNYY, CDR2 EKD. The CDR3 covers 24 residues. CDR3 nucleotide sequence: TGTGCCTGTGACACCCTACTGGGGGATCGCCCGGGGGGATCCAGCTCCTGGGACACCCGACAGATGTTTTTC. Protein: CACDTLLGDRPGGSSSWDTRQMFF.

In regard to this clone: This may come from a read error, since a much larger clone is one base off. For the CDR3, the DNA is TGTGCCTGTGACACCCTCTCGGGGAGATACGACTCCTGGGACACCCGACAGATGTTTTTC. This codes for CACDTLSGRYDSWDTRQMFF. The V and J genes are TRDV2 and TRDJ3; tentative D call: TRDD3 (6 bases). V was trimmed by 0 bases and J by 0 bases, leaving 17 bases between them. This CDR3 comprises 20 residues. Per germline, CDR1 GEAIGNYY and CDR2 EKD.

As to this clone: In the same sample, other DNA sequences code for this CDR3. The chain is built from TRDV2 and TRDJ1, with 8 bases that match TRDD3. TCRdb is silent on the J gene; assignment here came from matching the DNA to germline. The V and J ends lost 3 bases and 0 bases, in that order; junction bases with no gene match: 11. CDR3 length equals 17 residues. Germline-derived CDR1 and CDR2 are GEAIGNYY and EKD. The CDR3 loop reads CACDARLGAGYTDKLIF. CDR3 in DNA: TGTGCCTGTGACGCAAGACTGGGGGCCGGGTACACCGATAAACTCATCTTT.

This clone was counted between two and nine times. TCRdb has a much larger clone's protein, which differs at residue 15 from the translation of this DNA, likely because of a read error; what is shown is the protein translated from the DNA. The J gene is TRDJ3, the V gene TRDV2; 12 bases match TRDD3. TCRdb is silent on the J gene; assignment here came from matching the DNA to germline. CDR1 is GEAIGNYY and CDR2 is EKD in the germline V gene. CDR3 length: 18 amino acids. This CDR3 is CACDILGDTSWDTRKMFF. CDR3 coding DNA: TGTGCCTGTGACATACTGGGGGATACATCCTGGGACACCCGAAAGATGTTTTTC.

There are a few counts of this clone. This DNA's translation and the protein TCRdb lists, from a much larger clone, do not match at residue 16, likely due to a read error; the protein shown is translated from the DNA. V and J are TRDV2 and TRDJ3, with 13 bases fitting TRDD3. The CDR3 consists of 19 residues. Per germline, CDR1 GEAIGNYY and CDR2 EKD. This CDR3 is CACDTVLGDTSWDTRRMFF. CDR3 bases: TGTGCCTGTGACACCGTACTGGGGGATACGTCCTGGGACACCCGACGGATGTTTTTC.

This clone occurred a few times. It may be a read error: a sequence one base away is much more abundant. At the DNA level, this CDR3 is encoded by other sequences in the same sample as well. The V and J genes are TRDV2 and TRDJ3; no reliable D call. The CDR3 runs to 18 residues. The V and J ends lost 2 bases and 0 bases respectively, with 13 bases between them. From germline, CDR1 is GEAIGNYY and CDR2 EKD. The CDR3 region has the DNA TGTGCCTGTGACAGGCTAGGGGCCCGCTCCTGGGACACCCGACAGATGTTTTTC. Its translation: CACDRLGARSWDTRQMFF.

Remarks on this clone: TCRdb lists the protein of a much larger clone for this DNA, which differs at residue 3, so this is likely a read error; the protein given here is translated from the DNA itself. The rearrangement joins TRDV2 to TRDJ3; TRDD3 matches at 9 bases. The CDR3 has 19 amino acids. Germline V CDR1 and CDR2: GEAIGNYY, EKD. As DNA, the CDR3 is TGTGCCCGTGACACTGCTGGGGGATGGAGCTCCTGGGACACCCGACAGATGTTTTTC. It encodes CARDTAGGWSSWDTRQMFF.

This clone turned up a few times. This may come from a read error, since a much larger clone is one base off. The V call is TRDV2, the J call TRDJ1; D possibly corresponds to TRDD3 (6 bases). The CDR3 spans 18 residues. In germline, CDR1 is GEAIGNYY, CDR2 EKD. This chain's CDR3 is CACDTAEVGVARRAKPIF. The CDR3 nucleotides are TGTGCCTGTGACACCGCGGAGGTGGGGGTCGCGAGGCGGGCTAAACCCATCTTT.

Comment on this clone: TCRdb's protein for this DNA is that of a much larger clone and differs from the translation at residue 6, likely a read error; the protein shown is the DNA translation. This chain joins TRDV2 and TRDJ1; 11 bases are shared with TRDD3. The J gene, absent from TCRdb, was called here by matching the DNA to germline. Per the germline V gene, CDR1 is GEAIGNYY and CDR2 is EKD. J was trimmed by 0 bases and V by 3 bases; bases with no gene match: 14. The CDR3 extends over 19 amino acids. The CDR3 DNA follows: TGTGCCTGTGACCCGAGCCCTACTGGGGGATATCCGTACACCGATAAACTCATCTTT. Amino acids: CACDPSPTGGYPYTDKLIF.

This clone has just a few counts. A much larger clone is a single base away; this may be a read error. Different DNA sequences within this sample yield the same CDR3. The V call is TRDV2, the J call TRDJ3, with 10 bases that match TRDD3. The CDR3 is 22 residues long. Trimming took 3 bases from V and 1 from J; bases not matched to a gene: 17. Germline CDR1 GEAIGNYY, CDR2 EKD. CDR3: CACDPLEGDTREESWDTRQMFF. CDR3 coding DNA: TGTGCCTGTGACCCACTTGAGGGGGATACGCGGGAAGAATCCTGGGACACCCGACAGATGTTTTTC.

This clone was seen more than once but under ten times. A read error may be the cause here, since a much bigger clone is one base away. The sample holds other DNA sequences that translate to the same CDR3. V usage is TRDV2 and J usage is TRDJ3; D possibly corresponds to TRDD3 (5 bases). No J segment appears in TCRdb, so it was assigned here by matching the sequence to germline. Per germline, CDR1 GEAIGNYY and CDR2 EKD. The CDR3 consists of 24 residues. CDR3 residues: CACDTVDRQTTGGYKSWDTRQMFF. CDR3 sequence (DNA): TGTGCCTGCGACACCGTGGACAGACAGACTACTGGCGGGTATAAATCCTGGGACACCCGACAGATGTTTTTC.

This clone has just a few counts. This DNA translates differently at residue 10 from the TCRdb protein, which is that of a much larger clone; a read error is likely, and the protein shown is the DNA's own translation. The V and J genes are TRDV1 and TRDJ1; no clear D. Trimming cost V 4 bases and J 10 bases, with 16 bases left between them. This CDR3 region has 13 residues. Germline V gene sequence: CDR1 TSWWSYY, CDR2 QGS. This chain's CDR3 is CALGAASPRALIF. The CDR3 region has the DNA TGTGCTCTTGGGGCGGCCTCCCCTAGGGCACTCATCTTT.

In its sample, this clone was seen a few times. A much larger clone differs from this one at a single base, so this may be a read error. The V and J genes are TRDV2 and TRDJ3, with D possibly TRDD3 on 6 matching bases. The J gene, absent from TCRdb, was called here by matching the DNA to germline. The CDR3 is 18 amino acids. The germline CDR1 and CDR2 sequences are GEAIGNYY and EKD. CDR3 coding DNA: TGTGCCTGTGACACCGCCGGGGGAGTTACCTGGGACACCCGAAAGATGTTTTTC. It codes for CACDTAGGVTWDTRKMFF.

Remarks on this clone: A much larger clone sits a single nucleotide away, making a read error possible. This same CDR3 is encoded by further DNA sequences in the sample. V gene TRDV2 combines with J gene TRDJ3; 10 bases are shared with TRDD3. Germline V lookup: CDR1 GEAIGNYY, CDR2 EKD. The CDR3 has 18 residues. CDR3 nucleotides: TGTGCCTGTGACACCGTAGGGGGATACGACAGGGACACCCGGCAGATGTTTTTC. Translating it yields CACDTVGGYDRDTRQMFF.

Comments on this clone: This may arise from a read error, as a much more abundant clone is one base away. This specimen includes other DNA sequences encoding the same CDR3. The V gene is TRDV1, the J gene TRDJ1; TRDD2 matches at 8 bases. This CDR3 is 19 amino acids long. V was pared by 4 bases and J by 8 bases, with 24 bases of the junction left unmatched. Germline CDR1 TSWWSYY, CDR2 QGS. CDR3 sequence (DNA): TGTGCTCTTGGGGGAACCCTTCCTAATTCGTGGAGGGATCGAATAAAACTCATCTTT. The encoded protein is CALGGTLPNSWRDRIKLIF.

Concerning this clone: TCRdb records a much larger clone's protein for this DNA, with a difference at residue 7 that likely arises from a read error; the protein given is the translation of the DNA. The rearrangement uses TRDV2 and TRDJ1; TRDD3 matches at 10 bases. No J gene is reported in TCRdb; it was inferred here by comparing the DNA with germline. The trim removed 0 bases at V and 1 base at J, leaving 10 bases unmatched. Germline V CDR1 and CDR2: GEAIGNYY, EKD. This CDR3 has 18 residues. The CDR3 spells CACDTGGRGIRGTDKLIF. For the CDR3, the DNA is TGTGCCTGTGACACCGGGGGCCGGGGGATACGCGGCACCGATAAACTCATCTTT.

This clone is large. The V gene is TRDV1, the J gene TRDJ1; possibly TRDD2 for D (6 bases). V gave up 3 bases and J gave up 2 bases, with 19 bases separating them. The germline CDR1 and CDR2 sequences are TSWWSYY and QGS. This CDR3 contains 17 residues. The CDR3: CALGETPFRILTDKLIF. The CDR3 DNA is TGTGCTCTTGGGGAGACCCCCTTCCGCATCCTTACCGATAAACTCATCTTT.

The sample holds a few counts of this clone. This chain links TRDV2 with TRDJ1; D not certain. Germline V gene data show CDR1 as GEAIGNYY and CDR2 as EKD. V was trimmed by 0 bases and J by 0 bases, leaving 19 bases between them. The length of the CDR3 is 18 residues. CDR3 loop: CACDTLDRIETYTDKLIF. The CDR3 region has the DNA TGTGCCTGTGACACCTTAGACCGCATCGAGACGTACACCGATAAACTCATCTTT.

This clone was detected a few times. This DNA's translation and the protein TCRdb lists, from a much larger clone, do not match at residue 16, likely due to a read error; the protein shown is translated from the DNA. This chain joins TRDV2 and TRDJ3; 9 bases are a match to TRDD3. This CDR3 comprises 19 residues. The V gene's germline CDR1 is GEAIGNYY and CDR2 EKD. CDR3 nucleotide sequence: TGTGCCTGTGACTCCCTACTGGGGGAACGCTCCTGGGACACCCGAAAGATGTTTTTC. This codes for CACDSLLGERSWDTRKMFF.